This T cell receptor (beta chain) was recovered during a study of blood T cells in healthy people across ages. Study results and limitations: Roughly linearly, TCR beta diversity per million T cells fell as age increased. The study found more naive CD4+ cells and higher diversity in long-lived than aged donors.

Comments on this clonotype: Its antigen is unknown.

Alongside a J-beta primer mix, a sample-barcoded 5' primer served in a second PCR lasting about 7 to 12 cycles. One entry per CDR3 protein results from TCRdb running MiXCR on the 5' RACE reads. The sample yields about 2 million distinct CDR3 sequences, around 48% seen once. The V gene's germline CDR1 is MNHEY and CDR2 SVGEGT. The CDR3 covers 12 residues. Input material: blood. The origin of this receptor is a woman in her thirties or forties in good health. J is TRBJ2-4 and V is TRBV6-2 or TRBV6-3; tentatively, D is TRBD1 or TRBD2 (5 bases each). The J call may be wrong; the DNA end is better matched by TRBJ2-7. CDR3 amino acids: CASKWGTYEQYF. The CDR3 nucleotides read TGTGCCAGCAAATGGGGGACCTACGAGCAGTACTTC.